This TCR beta chain comes out of a study of T cell responses to AZD1222 COVID-19 vaccine (dated by TCRdb to the early 2020s). Regarding the research as a whole: A total of just over 230 trial participants underwent TCR sequencing, of whom around 210 had received two doses of AZD1222 and 26 had received two doses of the MenACWY control vaccine. Trial participants were enrolled by age into 18-55, 56-69 and 70-plus year subgroups, with approximately 160, 26 and 62 TCR-sequenced participants respectively.

The CDR3 regions of human TCRbeta chains were subjected to immunosequencing. As for the original processing: Repertoire TCRs were checked for matches against a reference library of SARS-CoV-2-specific TCRs that had been generated using the MIRA antigen-specificity platform. Breadth was defined as the fraction of unique TCRs that were SARS-CoV-2-associated. Depth was defined as the fraction of total T cells that were SARS-CoV-2-associated. Each spike-specific TCR was assigned to its reactive spike region and to a CD4 or CD8 class using the MIRA data. Log10-transformed breadth and depth values were compared by one-way ANOVA with Sidak's multiple comparisons tests. As stored in TCRdb, this immuneACCESS dataset retains in-frame rearrangements with V and J assigned. A fraction of the clones does not appear; measured against another copy, unresolved V genes explain less than half of the discrepancy, and the remainder lacks a known reason. V, J and clone size were drawn from that table, and D and trimming were deduced from the DNA. In all, the sample holds about 180,000 clones, and 70% to 90% of those were seen once. The ten largest account for more than 3.5% of the sample.

The sample's time point label, decoded: about 28 days (+/-7) after the second vaccine dose. Taken with the paper, the label for treatment or condition translates to: meningococcal conjugate vaccine given as trial control. Samples from vaccinated people were obtained from the UK trials COV001 and COV002, which included a single-blind randomized controlled phase 2/3 trial of AZD1222 (ChAdOx1 nCoV-19) in healthy adults. For TCRbeta chain sequencing, PBMC samples from trial participants were taken at day 0 and at day 28 after the second dose. Trimming costs V 0 bases and J 3 bases, and their ends lie 8 bases apart. CDR1 and CDR2 are read off the germline V gene as LGHNA and YSLEER. The CDR3 contains 14 residues, cysteine and phenylalanine counted. Just the 42-base CDR3 DNA is kept, in frame starting at base 1. Overall results and qualifications from the work: Conclusions about previously exposed vaccinees are limited because only 6 or 7 AZD1222 recipients were SARS-CoV-2 seropositive at baseline. The vaccine-associated CD4 TCRs covered the entire spike protein, and the dominant responses fell in regions 160-218 and 743-854. The 56-69-year group was small, and its depth increase did not reach significance, likely because of low power. After two AZD1222 doses, both the breadth and the depth of spike-specific TCRs were significantly higher than at day 0 and than in MenACWY recipients. Participants were mostly white British, with more females than males. The authors suggested clonal diversity may have been underestimated. Reportedly, almost half of the unique spike-specific TCRs recognized epitopes lying outside the regions that are mutated in the B.1.351 and B.1.1.7 variants. Because no day 14 peak-response samples were available, repertoires were characterized only after the peak T cell response.

A word on this clone: Its antigen remains undetermined. Per-base quality was not reported, and no clone a single base away is much larger than it.

This sequence was found in an adult who received the MenACWY meningococcal vaccine as a control. The starting material was peripheral blood, obtained 28 days after the second dose of the MenACWY control vaccine. The chain employs TRBV4-3 and TRBJ1-2; TRBD1 could be the D gene, as 5 bases match. For the CDR3, the sequence is CASSQEGDYYGYTF. The DNA reads TGCGCCAGCAGCCAAGAAGGGGACTACTATGGCTACACCTTC.